The source of this T cell receptor (beta chain) is a study of cytomegalovirus exposure and HLA in healthy donors. Study-wide results and limits: The study recorded over 150 TCR beta chains that were cytomegalovirus-associated.

About this clone: Its antigen remains unknown.

V dropped 0 bases and J dropped 13 bases, with 25 bases sitting between them. CDR3 length: 16 residues. From germline, CDR1 is SGDLS and CDR2 YYNGEE. The protocol was immunoSEQ multiplex PCR, while the TCRdb copy is restricted to in-frame clones and leaves out a portion. The profile shows about 280,000 clones, around 87% of them singletons. The source of this sequence is a woman aged 18-29 years in good health and CMV-seronegative. The rearrangement links TRBV9 to TRBJ1-1; maybe TRBD1 (5 bases). Sequences were obtained from PBMCs. CDR3 in amino acids: CASSVGGGHRPSGYFF. Written as DNA, the CDR3 is TGTGCCAGCAGCGTAGGGGGTGGACACCGGCCTTCGGGTTATTTCTTT.